This T cell receptor (beta chain) comes out of a study of blood T cell repertoires in COVID-19. Study-wide context: Samples representing acute and convalescent COVID-19 were sourced from the United States, Italy and Spain.

The repertoire was sequenced with immunoSEQ multiplex PCR; TCRdb's copy has only in-frame clones and lacks some. Here the sample spans roughly 60,000 clones, approximately 83% being singletons. This clone was seen only once. In germline, CDR1 is MNHEY, CDR2 SMNVEV (reference sequence). Trimming shortened V by 4 bases and J by 3 bases, and 15 bases separated the two germline ends. The CDR3 runs 15 residues. The chain is built from TRBV27 and TRBJ1-2, with D possibly TRBD1 on 5 matching bases. The sequence was collected from a man aged 25 to 40 with COVID-19, enrolled during active disease. The sample taken for sequencing was peripheral blood. CDR3 DNA: TGTGCCAGCAGTTCTTCTGGGGCCTCCTACTATGGCTACACCTTC. Protein: CASSSSGASYYGYTF.